This T cell receptor beta chain was sequenced for a study of T cell responses to AZD1222 COVID-19 vaccine. Study conclusions and caveats: Nearly half of spike-specific TCRs reportedly go after variant regions that carry no mutations. Receipt of two AZD1222 doses was followed by a rise in Spike-specific TCR breadth and depth. Baseline seropositivity occurred in only six AZD1222 recipients. Donors, mostly white British, included more females; clonal diversity was possibly underestimated.

Only in-frame clones appear in the TCRdb table, and some are missing; sequencing was by immunoSEQ multiplex PCR. This table holds about 140,000 clones, just under 95% found once. The CDR3 contains 17 residues. V lost 4 bases to trimming and J lost 0 bases, with 16 bases between them. Germline V gene sequence: CDR1 SGHNT, CDR2 YENEEA. Note on this clone: Its antigen is unidentified.

The sequences come from peripheral blood, collected 28 days after the second AZD1222 dose. The sequence derives from an adult who received the AZD1222 COVID-19 vaccine. The V and J genes are TRBV11-3 and TRBJ2-1; D uncertain. CDR3 protein: CASSSPTLMSSYNEQFF. The CDR3 nucleotides read TGTGCCAGCAGCTCCCCTACTCTAATGAGCTCCTACAATGAGCAGTTCTTC.